This T cell receptor beta chain emerged from a study of T cell responses to AZD1222 COVID-19 vaccine. Here immunoSEQ multiplex PCR was the method, and the copy in TCRdb shows in-frame clones only, minus some. Counted here are about 120,000 clones, about 90% occurring once; the ten biggest clones make up over 8.5%. This CDR3 has 16 residues. CDR1 and CDR2 (germline): SGHTA, FQGTGA. V gave up 5 bases and J gave up 9 bases; unmatched junction bases: 18. Sample: peripheral blood, taken on day 0 of AZD1222 vaccination. The sequence was obtained from an adult in good health. The chain employs TRBV7-3 and TRBJ1-2, with 7 bases that match TRBD1. CDR3 residues: CASSDKGGGLSYSYTF. The DNA of the CDR3 is TGTGCCAGCAGCGACAAGGGAGGGGGCTTAAGTTATAGCTACACCTTC.